The present TCR beta chain was sequenced within a study of beta chain features in type 1 diabetes. Study conclusions and caveats: Significant though moderate, a shortening of TCRB CDR3s appeared in all four CD4+ subsets of Type 1 diabetes patients.

V lost 7 bases, J lost 3 bases, and 5 bases stayed unmatched. Per germline, CDR1 ENHRY and CDR2 SYGVKD. The CDR3 runs to 13 residues. As every portion of the isolated RNA was reverse transcribed, the sequencing read expressed TCRB transcripts. Libraries were prepared by immunoSEQ multiplex PCR; TCRdb keeps only in-frame clonotypes and omits some of them. The sample holds about 150,000 clones, 10% to 13% seen once. About this clone itself: Its antigen is not identified.

The receptor was derived from a young man with type 1 diabetes. The specimen was central memory CD4+ T cells from blood. The chain combines TRBV10-3 with TRBJ2-5; 7 nucleotides align to TRBD1. The CDR3 DNA is TGTGCCATCAAGAGGGACAGAGAAGAGACCCAGTACTTC. Translation: CAIKRDREETQYF.